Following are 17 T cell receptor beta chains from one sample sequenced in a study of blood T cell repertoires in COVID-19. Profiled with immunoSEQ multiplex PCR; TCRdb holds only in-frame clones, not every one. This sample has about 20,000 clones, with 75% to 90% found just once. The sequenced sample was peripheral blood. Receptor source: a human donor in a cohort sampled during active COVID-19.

The CDR3 here is CASSPGSGEQYF. CDR3 nucleotides: TGTGCCAGCTCACCGGGTTCGGGCGAGCAGTACTTC. The genes are TRBV18 and TRBJ2-7, with D unresolved. Germline V gives CDR1 KGHSH, CDR2 LQKENI. This CDR3 region has 12 residues. V lost 3 bases and J 6 bases, leaving 9 bases between the germline ends.

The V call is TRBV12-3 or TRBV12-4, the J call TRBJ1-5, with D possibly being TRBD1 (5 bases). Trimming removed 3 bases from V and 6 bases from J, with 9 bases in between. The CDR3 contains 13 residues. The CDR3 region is CASSFTGPQPQHF. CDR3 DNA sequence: TGTGCCAGCAGTTTTACAGGTCCTCAGCCCCAGCATTTT.

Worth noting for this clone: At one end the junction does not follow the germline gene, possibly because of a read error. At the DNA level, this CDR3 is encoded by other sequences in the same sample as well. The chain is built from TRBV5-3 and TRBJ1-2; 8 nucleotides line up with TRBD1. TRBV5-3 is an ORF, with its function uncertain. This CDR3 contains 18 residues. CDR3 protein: CARSSHHVPGGKRYGYTF. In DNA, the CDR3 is TGTGCTAGAAGCTCGCATCACGTCCCAGGGGGCAAGAGATATGGCTACACCTTC.

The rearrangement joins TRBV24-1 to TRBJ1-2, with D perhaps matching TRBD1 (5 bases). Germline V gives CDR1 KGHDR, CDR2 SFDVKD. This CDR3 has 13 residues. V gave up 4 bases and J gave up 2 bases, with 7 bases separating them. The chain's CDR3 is CATSDRANYGYTF. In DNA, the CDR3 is TGTGCCACCAGTGACAGGGCAAACTATGGCTACACCTTC.

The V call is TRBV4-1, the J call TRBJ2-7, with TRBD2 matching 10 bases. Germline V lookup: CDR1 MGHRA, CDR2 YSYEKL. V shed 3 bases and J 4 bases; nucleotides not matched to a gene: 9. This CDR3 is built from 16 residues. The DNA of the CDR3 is TGCGCCAGCAGCCAGGATAGCGGACTAGCGGAATACGAGCAGTACTTC. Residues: CASSQDSGLAEYEQYF.

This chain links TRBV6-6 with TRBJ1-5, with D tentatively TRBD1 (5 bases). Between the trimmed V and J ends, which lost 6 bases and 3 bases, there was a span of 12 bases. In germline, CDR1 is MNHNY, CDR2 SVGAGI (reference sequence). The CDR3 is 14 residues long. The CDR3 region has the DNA TGTGCCAGCAGCTGGGGCAGGACCAATCAGCCCCAGCATTTT. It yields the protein CASSWGRTNQPQHF.

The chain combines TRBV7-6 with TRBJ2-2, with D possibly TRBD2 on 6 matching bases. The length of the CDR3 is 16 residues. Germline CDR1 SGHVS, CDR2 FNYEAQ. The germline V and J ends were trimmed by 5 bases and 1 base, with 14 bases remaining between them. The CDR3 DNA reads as TGTGCCAGCAGCCGGGACTTCCCCGAGAACACCGGGGAGCTGTTTTTT. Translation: CASSRDFPENTGELFF.

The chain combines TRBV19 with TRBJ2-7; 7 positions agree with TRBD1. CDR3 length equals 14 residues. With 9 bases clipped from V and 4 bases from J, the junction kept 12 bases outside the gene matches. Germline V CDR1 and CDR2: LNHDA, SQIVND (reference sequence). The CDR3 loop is CASPPGDSDYEQYF. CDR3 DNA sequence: TGTGCCAGCCCTCCCGGGGACAGTGATTACGAGCAGTACTTC.

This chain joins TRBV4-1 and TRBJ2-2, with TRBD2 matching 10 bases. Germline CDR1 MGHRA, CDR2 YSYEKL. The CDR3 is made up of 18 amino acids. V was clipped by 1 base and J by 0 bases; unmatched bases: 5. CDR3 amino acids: CASSQGLAGATNTGELFF. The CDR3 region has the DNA TGCGCCAGCAGCCAAGGGCTAGCGGGAGCCACGAACACCGGGGAGCTGTTTTTT.

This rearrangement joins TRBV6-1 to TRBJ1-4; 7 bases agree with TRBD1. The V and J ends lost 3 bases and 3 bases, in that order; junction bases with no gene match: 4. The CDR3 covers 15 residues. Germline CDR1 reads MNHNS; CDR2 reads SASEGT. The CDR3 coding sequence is TGTGCCAGCAGTGAGAGACAGGGATCTAATGAAAAACTGTTTTTT. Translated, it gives CASSERQGSNEKLFF.

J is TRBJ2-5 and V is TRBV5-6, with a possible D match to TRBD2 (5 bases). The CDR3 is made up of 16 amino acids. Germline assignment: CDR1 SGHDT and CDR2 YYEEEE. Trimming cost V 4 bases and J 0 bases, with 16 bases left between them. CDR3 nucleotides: TGTGCCAGCAGCACGGGGTTCCGACTGTACCAAGAGACCCAGTACTTC. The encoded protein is CASSTGFRLYQETQYF.

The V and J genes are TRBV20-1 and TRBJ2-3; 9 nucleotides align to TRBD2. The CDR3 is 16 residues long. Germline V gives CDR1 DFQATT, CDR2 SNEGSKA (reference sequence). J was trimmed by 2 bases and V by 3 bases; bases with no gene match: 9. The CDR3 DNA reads TGCAGTGCTAGTGATAGACTAGCGGACTTCACAGATACGCAGTATTTT. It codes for CSASDRLADFTDTQYF.

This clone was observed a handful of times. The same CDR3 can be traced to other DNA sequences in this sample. The CDR3 DNA reads as TGCGCCAGCAGCCGGACTAGCTACGAGCAGTACTTC. It translates to CASSRTSYEQYF. The chain links TRBV5-1 to TRBJ2-7; 7 nucleotides line up with TRBD2. CDR1 is SGHRS, CDR2 YFSETQ, per germline. V lost 4 bases and J lost 3; bases outside the gene matches: 1. This CDR3 region has 12 residues. The full variable domain, in which reference TRBV5-1 and TRBJ2-7 provide the parts outside the CDR3, is KAGVTQTPRYLIKTRGQQVTLSCSPISGHRSVSWYQQTPGQGLQFLFEYFSETQRNKGNFPGRFSGRQFSNSRSEMNVSTLELGDSALYLCASSRTSYEQYFGPGTRLTVT.

The CDR3 loop reads CASSPGRGEAFF. The CDR3 bases are TGTGCCAGCAGTCCCGGCCGGGGTGAAGCTTTCTTT. The chain couples TRBV6-2 or TRBV6-3 to TRBJ1-1; no clear D. CDR3 length: 12 amino acids. V lost 5 bases and J lost 7, with 11 bases in between. Per germline, CDR1 MNHEY and CDR2 SVGEGT.

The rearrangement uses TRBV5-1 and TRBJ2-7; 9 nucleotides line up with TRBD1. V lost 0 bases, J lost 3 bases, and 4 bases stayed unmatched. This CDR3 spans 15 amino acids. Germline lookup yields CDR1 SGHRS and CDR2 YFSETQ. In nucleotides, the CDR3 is TGCGCCAGCAGCTTGGACAGGGGGCATTTCTACGAGCAGTACTTC. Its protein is CASSLDRGHFYEQYF. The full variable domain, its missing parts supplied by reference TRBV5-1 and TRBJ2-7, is KAGVTQTPRYLIKTRGQQVTLSCSPISGHRSVSWYQQTPGQGLQFLFEYFSETQRNKGNFPGRFSGRQFSNSRSEMNVSTLELGDSALYLCASSLDRGHFYEQYFGPGTRLTVT.

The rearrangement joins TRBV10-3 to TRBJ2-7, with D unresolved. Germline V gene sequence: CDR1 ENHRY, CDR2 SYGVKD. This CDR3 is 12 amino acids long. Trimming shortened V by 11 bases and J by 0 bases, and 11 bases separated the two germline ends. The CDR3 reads CAAGGSSYEQYF. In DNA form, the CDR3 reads TGTGCCGCCGGCGGCAGCTCCTACGAGCAGTACTTC.

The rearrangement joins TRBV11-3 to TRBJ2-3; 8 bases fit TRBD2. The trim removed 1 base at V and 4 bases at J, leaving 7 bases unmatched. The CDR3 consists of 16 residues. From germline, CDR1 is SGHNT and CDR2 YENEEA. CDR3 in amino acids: CASSLGEAGGPDTQYF. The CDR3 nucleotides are TGTGCCAGCAGCTTAGGTGAGGCGGGAGGCCCAGATACGCAGTATTTT.